One and the same sample provided the 14 T cell receptor beta chains below, sequenced in a study of blood T cell repertoires in COVID-19. Measured with immunoSEQ multiplex PCR; TCRdb has only the in-frame clones, and not every one. This table holds roughly 380,000 clones, 87% found once. The source material was PBMCs or T cells enriched from blood (not recorded which). These receptors were taken from a woman in her 30s who had recovered from COVID-19.

The chain is built from TRBV28 and TRBJ2-3; 9 bases agree with TRBD2. With 6 bases clipped from V and 3 bases from J, the junction kept 7 bases outside the gene matches. CDR1 and CDR2 from the germline V gene are MDHEN and SYDVKM. The CDR3 is 15 amino acids. The CDR3 region is CASSSGLAFTDTQYF. CDR3 nucleotides: TGTGCCAGCAGCTCTGGACTAGCGTTTACAGATACGCAGTATTTT.

The chain employs TRBV28 and TRBJ2-7, with a weak D call TRBD1 (6 bases). The CDR3 totals 13 residues. Per germline, CDR1 MDHEN and CDR2 SYDVKM. The germline V and J ends were trimmed by 6 bases and 4 bases, with 13 bases remaining between them. CDR3: CASRWDKYYEQYF. CDR3 DNA sequence: TGTGCCAGCAGGTGGGACAAGTATTACGAGCAGTACTTC.

In this sample, this clone turned up a few times. This chain links TRBV19 with TRBJ2-7; 10 positions agree with TRBD2. The CDR3 is 15 residues long. V trimming: 4 bases; J trimming: 5 bases; junction bases outside the gene matches: 8. Germline lookup yields CDR1 LNHDA and CDR2 SQIVND (reference sequence). This chain's CDR3 is CASSRRAGGPDEQYF. The CDR3, as DNA: TGTGCCAGTAGTAGGAGAGCGGGGGGGCCTGACGAGCAGTACTTC. The full variable domain, with the rest looked up from reference TRBV19 and TRBJ2-7, is DGGITQSPKYLFRKEGQNVTLSCEQNLNHDAMYWYRQDPGQGLRLIYYSQIVNDFQKGDIAEGYSVSREKKESFPLTVTSAQKNPTAFYLCASSRRAGGPDEQYFGPGTRLTVT.

The V and J genes are TRBV2 and TRBJ2-7; no reliable D call. V lost 3 bases and J lost 5, with 5 bases in between. The CDR3 consists of 11 residues. From germline, CDR1 is SNHLY and CDR2 FYNNEI. The CDR3 is CASSEGHEQYF. The DNA of the CDR3 is TGTGCCAGCAGTGAGGGCCACGAGCAGTACTTC. Full variable domain (remainder filled in from reference TRBV2 and TRBJ2-7): EPEVTQTPSHQVTQMGQEVILRCVPISNHLYFYWYRQILGQKVEFLVSFYNNEISEKSEIFDDQFSVERPDGSNFTLKIRSTKLEDSAMYFCASSEGHEQYFGPGTRLTVT.

V gene TRBV7-2 combines with J gene TRBJ2-7, with TRBD2 identical over 10 bases. Germline V gives CDR1 SGHTA, CDR2 FQGNSA. Trimming at V came to 2 bases and at J to 0 bases, leaving 4 bases not matched to a gene. This CDR3 is built from 16 residues. The CDR3 reads CASSLLGLAYSYEQYF. DNA for the CDR3: TGTGCCAGCAGCTTATTGGGACTAGCGTACTCCTACGAGCAGTACTTC.

This chain uses TRBV2 with TRBJ1-2; 8 bases are shared with TRBD1. The CDR3 consists of 14 residues. Germline-derived CDR1 and CDR2 are SNHLY and FYNNEI. V lost 6 bases, J lost 7 bases, and 10 bases stayed unmatched. Written as DNA, the CDR3 is TGTGCCAGCAGAAGACAGGGGATGGTTGGTGGCTACACCTTC. It specifies CASRRQGMVGGYTF.

CDR3 amino acids: CASSSNDRGTFF. CDR3 in DNA: TGTGCCAGCAGTTCTAATGACAGGGGGACTTTCTTT. V gene TRBV28 combines with J gene TRBJ1-1; the match to TRBD1 covers 9 bases. Germline CDR1 reads MDHEN; CDR2 reads SYDVKM. J lost 12 bases, V lost 4 bases, and 6 bases had no gene match. This CDR3 contains 12 residues.

J is TRBJ2-7 and V is TRBV5-4, with 7 bases aligning to TRBD2. V lost 4 bases, J lost 2 bases, and 6 bases stayed unmatched. CDR1 SGHNT and CDR2 YYREEE come from the germline V gene (reference sequence). This CDR3 region has 14 residues. In DNA, the CDR3 is TGTGCCAGCAGCCTCACCGGGACTACCTACGAGCAGTACTTC. It yields the protein CASSLTGTTYEQYF. Full variable domain (outside the CDR3, taken from reference TRBV5-4 and TRBJ2-7): ETGVTQSPTHLIKTRGQQVTLRCSSQSGHNTVSWYQQALGQGPQFIFQYYREEENGRGNFPPRFSGLQFPNYSSELNVNALELDDSALYLCASSLTGTTYEQYFGPGTRLTVT.

The table lists this clone with a count of one. The V and J genes are TRBV11-2 and TRBJ1-5; no clear D gene. The CDR3 extends over 13 amino acids. Germline assignment: CDR1 SGHAT and CDR2 FQNNGV. The ends were cut back, 1 base at V and 5 bases at J, with 6 bases in the middle. The CDR3 is CASSLAEDQPQHF. In nucleotides, the CDR3 is TGTGCCAGCAGCTTAGCCGAGGATCAGCCCCAGCATTTT.

The V gene is TRBV5-1, the J gene TRBJ1-2, with TRBD1 as a possible D gene (6 bases). The CDR3 length is 15 residues. Per germline, CDR1 SGHRS and CDR2 YFSETQ. Trimming pared 4 bases from V and 2 bases from J, leaving 15 bases between. CDR3 loop: CASSPRGGSNYGYTF. The CDR3 DNA reads TGCGCCAGCAGCCCGAGGGGGGGATCCAACTATGGCTACACCTTC.

This clone came up once. The rearrangement uses TRBV6-1 and TRBJ1-3; D is unclear. The length of the CDR3 is 15 residues. CDR1 is MNHNS and CDR2 is SASEGT in the germline V gene. V was trimmed by 1 base and J by 0 bases, leaving 7 bases between them. The CDR3 here is CASSEDNRSGNTIYF. The CDR3 DNA is TGTGCCAGCAGTGAAGACAATCGCTCTGGAAACACCATATATTTT.

This clone was seen only once. The chain carries TRBV7-9 and TRBJ1-3; tentative D call: TRBD1 (6 bases). The germline V and J ends were trimmed by 5 bases and 2 bases, with 10 bases remaining between them. The CDR3 contains 14 residues. CDR1 is SEHNR and CDR2 is FQNEAQ in the germline V gene (reference sequence). For the CDR3, the DNA is TGTGCCAGCAGCCCCAGACAGGCTGGAAACACCATATATTTT. The encoded protein is CASSPRQAGNTIYF.

The chain employs TRBV2 and TRBJ1-2, with a possible D match to TRBD1 (5 bases). Germline V CDR1 and CDR2: SNHLY, FYNNEI. The ends were cut back, 8 bases at V and 7 bases at J, with 17 bases in the middle. CDR3 size: 13 residues. The DNA for the CDR3 is TGTGCCAGCCGGACCCAAGACAGCCCTGGCTACACCTTC. Translated: CASRTQDSPGYTF.

The chain couples TRBV10-3 to TRBJ1-5; a weak D match, TRBD1 (5 bases). The CDR3 totals 13 residues. Germline loops: CDR1 ENHRY, CDR2 SYGVKD. V was shortened by 5 bases and J by 7 bases, with 12 bases between the two germline ends. The CDR3 spells CAISTQGTQPQHF. Here the CDR3 DNA reads TGTGCCATCAGTACTCAGGGAACCCAGCCCCAGCATTTT.